These 4 T cell receptor beta chains were sequenced from one sample in a study of neoadjuvant anti-PD-1 for oral cavity cancer. Time point reported: after neoadjuvant nivolumab, at surgical resection. Generated by immunoSEQ multiplex PCR, the TCRdb table keeps only in-frame clones and is missing some. In the table there are about 8,100 clones, roughly 60% of which are singletons. The specimen comprised PBMCs, sampled after nivolumab (anti-PD-1) treatment. Source of these receptors: a person between 40 and 79 years old with oral cavity squamous cell carcinoma.

The chain carries TRBV2 and TRBJ1-1; unclear D gene. The germline V gene has CDR1 SNHLY and CDR2 FYNNEI. Trimming left V 7 bases short and J 1 base short, with 7 bases between. This CDR3 comprises 12 residues. The CDR3 DNA reads TGTGCCAGCATCTTAGAGAACACTGAAGCTTTCTTT. Its protein product is CASILENTEAFF.

In this sample, this clone turned up a few times. The V call is TRBV6-1, the J call TRBJ2-7; TRBD1 might be the D (5 bases). The CDR3 runs to 14 residues. The germline V gene encodes CDR1 MNHNS and CDR2 SASEGT. Trimming took off 3 bases at V and 2 bases at J, with 11 bases between the two ends. The CDR3 is CASSDVGAAYEQYF. In nucleotides, the CDR3 is TGTGCCAGCAGTGATGTAGGGGCGGCCTACGAGCAGTACTTC.

This clone was seen a handful of times. CDR3 region: CASLTGGGYSGELFF. Here the CDR3 DNA reads TGTGCCAGCCTAACCGGCGGGGGGTATTCCGGGGAGCTGTTTTTT. V and J are TRBV7-9 and TRBJ2-2; 8 positions agree with TRBD2. CDR1 is SEHNR and CDR2 is FQNEAQ in the germline V gene (reference sequence). V lost 8 bases, J lost 6 bases, and 11 bases stayed unmatched. CDR3 length equals 15 residues.

The chain is built from TRBV9 and TRBJ1-1, with 9 nucleotides matching TRBD1. V lost 3 bases, J lost 5 bases, and 5 bases stayed unmatched. Germline V gives CDR1 SGDLS, CDR2 YYNGEE. This CDR3 region has 14 residues. The CDR3 loop reads CASSADRGFTEAFF. The CDR3 DNA reads as TGTGCCAGCAGCGCGGACAGGGGTTTTACTGAAGCTTTCTTT.